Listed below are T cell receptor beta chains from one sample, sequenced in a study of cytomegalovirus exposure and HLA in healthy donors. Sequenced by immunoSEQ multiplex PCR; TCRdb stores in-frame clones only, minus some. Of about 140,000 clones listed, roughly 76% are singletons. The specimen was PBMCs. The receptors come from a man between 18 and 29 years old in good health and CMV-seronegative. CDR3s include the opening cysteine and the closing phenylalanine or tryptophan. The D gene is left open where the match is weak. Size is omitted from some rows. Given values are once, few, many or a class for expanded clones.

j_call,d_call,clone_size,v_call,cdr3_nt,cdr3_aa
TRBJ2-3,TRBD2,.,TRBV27,TGTGCCAGCAGTCTAGAGCCGGGACTAGCGGGGGGCACAGATACGCAGTATTTT,CASSLEPGLAGGTDTQYF
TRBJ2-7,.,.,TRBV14,TGTGCCAGCAGCCAAGATCCCAACTTCGACGAGCAGTACTTC,CASSQDPNFDEQYF
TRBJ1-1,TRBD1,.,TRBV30,TGTGCCTGGAGTGTTCGGGGCAGGGGGGCCACTGAAGCTTTCTTT,CAWSVRGRGATEAFF
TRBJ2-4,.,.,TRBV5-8,TGTGCCAGCAGCCTCCAGGGGGCCAAAAACATTCAGTACTTC,CASSLQGAKNIQYF
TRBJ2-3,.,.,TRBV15,TGTGCCACCAGCAAATCGCCCGCGGGCCCAGATACGCAGTATTTT,CATSKSPAGPDTQYF
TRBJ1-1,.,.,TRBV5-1,TGCGCCAGCAGCTTGGATCGGACAGTTCGCTCTGAAGCTTTCTTT,CASSLDRTVRSEAFF
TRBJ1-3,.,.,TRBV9,TGTGCCAGCAGCGAGACTCAACTGGCGGCCGGAAACACCATATATTTT,CASSETQLAAGNTIYF
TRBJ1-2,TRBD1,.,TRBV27,TGTGCCAGCAGTTCCCGGGACAGGGCAGGTGGCTACACCTTC,CASSSRDRAGGYTF
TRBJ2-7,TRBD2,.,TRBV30,TGTGCCTGGAGTGCCATACGCCTGACTAGCGGGCCTGACTACGAGCAGTACTTC,CAWSAIRLTSGPDYEQYF
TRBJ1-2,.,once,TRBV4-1,TGCGCCAGCAGCCAAGATCCTAGTGGAGGGGCTGTGGATGGCTACACCTTC,CASSQDPSGGAVDGYTF
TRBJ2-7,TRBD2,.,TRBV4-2,TGTGCCAGCAGCCCCCCGCGGGGACTAGCGGGAGGAGACGAGCAGTACTTC,CASSPPRGLAGGDEQYF
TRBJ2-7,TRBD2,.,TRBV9,TGTGCCAGCAGCATGGGACTAACCCCCCACGAGCAGTACTTC,CASSMGLTPHEQYF
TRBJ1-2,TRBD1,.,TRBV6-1,TGTGCCAGCAGTGAATTATGGGACAGATACTATGGCTACACCTTC,CASSELWDRYYGYTF
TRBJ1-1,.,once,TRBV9,TGTGCCAGCAGCGCGTCCCACAGGGCCGGATCCGCTATGAACACTGAAGCTTTCTTT,CASSASHRAGSAMNTEAFF
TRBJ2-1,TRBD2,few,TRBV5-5,TGTGCCAGCAGCTTTCTATCTAGCGGGACCTACAATGAGCAGTTCTTC,CASSFLSSGTYNEQFF
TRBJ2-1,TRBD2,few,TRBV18,TGTGCCAGCTCACCACCCGGGACTAGCGGGAGGTATGAGCAGTTCTTC,CASSPPGTSGRYEQFF
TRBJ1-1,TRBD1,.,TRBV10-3,TGTGCCATCAGTGCGGACAGGGGGAACACTGAAGCTTTCTTT,CAISADRGNTEAFF
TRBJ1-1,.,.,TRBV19,TGTGCCAGTAGTGATCCCTCGACCGCCGGGACAAGTGAAGCTTTCTTT,CASSDPSTAGTSEAFF
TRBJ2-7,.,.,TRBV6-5,TGTGCCAGCAGTATCGGAGGTCTTAGCTACGAGCAGTACTTC,CASSIGGLSYEQYF
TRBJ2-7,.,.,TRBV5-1,TGCGCCAGCAGCTTGGCCCAAGGCGGCTCCAGCTCCTACGAGCAGTACTTC,CASSLAQGGSSSYEQYF
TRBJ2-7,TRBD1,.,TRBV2,TGTGCCAGCAGTGCGGACAGGTCCTACGAGCAGTACTTC,CASSADRSYEQYF
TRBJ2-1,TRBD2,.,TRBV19,TGTGCCAGTAGTACTAGAGCGGGAGGCACATACAATGAGCAGTTCTTC,CASSTRAGGTYNEQFF
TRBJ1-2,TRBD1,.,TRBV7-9,TGTGCCAGCAGCTTTCTCCAGGACAGGGGCTATGGCTACACCTTC,CASSFLQDRGYGYTF
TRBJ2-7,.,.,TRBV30,TGTGCCTGGAGTCTTAGAGGTCCTTACGAGCAGTACTTC,CAWSLRGPYEQYF
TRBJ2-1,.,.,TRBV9,TGTGCCAGCAGCGTAGGGTACTTACTAGCAGGGTACAATGAGCAGTTCTTC,CASSVGYLLAGYNEQFF
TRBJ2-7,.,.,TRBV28,TGTGCCAGCAGTTTAAGGGGACTTCGCTCCTACGAGCAGTACTTC,CASSLRGLRSYEQYF
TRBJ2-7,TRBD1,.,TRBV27,TGTGCCAGCAGTCCTAGGACAGGGTATTCCTACGAGCAGTACTTC,CASSPRTGYSYEQYF
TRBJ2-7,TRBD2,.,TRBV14,TGTGCCAGCAGCCCCTCGGGACTAGCGGGCTCCTACGAGCAGTACTTC,CASSPSGLAGSYEQYF
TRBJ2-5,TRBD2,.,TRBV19,TGTGCCAGTAGTCCCGGGGGGGGACTCCAAGAGACCCAGTACTTC,CASSPGGGLQETQYF
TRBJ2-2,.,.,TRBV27,TGTGCCAGCAGTTTAGCAAGCGGAGTCACCGGGGAGCTGTTTTTT,CASSLASGVTGELFF
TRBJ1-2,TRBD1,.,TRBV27,TGTGCCAGCAGGCTCGGACAGGGGGCCTATGGCTACACCTTC,CASRLGQGAYGYTF
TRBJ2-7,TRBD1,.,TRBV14,TGTGCCAGCAGCCAAACGAGGACAGGGACGGGGGTGCAGTACTTC,CASSQTRTGTGVQYF
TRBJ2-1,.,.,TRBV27,TGTGCCAGCAGTTCAGGAGGATGGCCTAATGAGCAGTTCTTC,CASSSGGWPNEQFF
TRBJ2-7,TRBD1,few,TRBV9,TGTGCCAGCAGCGTGGGGTGGGACAGGCGACTCTACGAGCAGTACTTC,CASSVGWDRRLYEQYF
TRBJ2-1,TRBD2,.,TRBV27,TGTGCCAGCAGTTTACTACTAGCGGAGACCTACAATGAGCAGTTCTTC,CASSLLLAETYNEQFF
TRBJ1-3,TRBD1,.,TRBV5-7,TGTGCCAGCAGCCCGAGAGACAGGGGGCGCTTTGGAAACACCATATATTTT,CASSPRDRGRFGNTIYF
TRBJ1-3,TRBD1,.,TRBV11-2,TGTGCCAGCAGCTTAGATATGGGACAGGCCTCCAGAAACACCATATATTTT,CASSLDMGQASRNTIYF
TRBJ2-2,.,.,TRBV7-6,TGTGCCAGCAGCTTAAACAGTCTGAACACCGGGGAGCTGTTTTTT,CASSLNSLNTGELFF
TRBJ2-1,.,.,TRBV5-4,TGTGCCAGCACCTCAGTTGATGAGCAGTTCTTC,CASTSVDEQFF
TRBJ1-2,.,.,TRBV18,TGTGCCAGCTCACTGACTCAGACAGAATCTAACTATGGCTACACCTTC,CASSLTQTESNYGYTF